The source of this TCR beta chain is a study of T cells in Graves' hyperthyroidism and ophthalmopathy. Researchers amplified the TCR beta CDR3 regions from RNA transcripts. The HTBI set primed first-round TCR CDR3 RT-PCR. One entry per CDR3 protein, called by TCRdb with MiXCR from the multiplex PCR reads. The sample contains more than 500,000 distinct CDR3 sequences, roughly 16% of which appear only once. This clonotype was seen ten or more times. A roughly 10 ml volume of fresh peripheral blood provided the PBMCs. The CDR3 runs 16 residues. Losses at the gene ends were 3 bases for V and 2 bases for J; bases not matched to a gene: 7. The germline V gene encodes CDR1 ENHRY and CDR2 SYGVKD.

The chain uses TRBV10-3 and TRBJ1-5, with 7 bases aligning to TRBD1. Sequencing was performed on blood. This sequence was found in a woman aged 30 to 39 with Graves' ophthalmopathy. CDR3 coding DNA: TGTGCCATCAGTGAAAGGACAGGAACTGGCAATCAGCCCCAGCATTTT. Encoded protein: CAISERTGTGNQPQHF.